The T cell receptor (beta chain) described here comes from a study of T cell changes during pregnancy in multiple sclerosis. Germline V gene lookup returns CDR1 MGHRA and CDR2 YSYEKL. The CDR3 runs 16 residues. Trimming removed 4 bases from V and 4 bases from J; junction bases left unmatched: 9. TCRdb's copy holds only in-frame clones and misses some; the assay was immunoSEQ multiplex PCR. The table lists approximately 100,000 clones, 90% to 95% of them singletons. This specimen consisted of peripheral blood, obtained after pregnancy. The TCR comes from a female donor with multiple sclerosis, enrolled in a pregnancy study. V usage is TRBV4-1 and J usage is TRBJ1-2; 10 bases match TRBD1. The CDR3 spells CASSLSGTGEVYGYTF. The DNA for the CDR3 is TGCGCCAGCAGCCTTTCCGGGACAGGGGAGGTCTATGGCTACACCTTC.